The T cell receptor beta chain described here comes from a study of blood T cell repertoires in COVID-19. Study details: Acute-phase and convalescent COVID-19 samples originated in the United States, Italy and Spain. From T cells, B-cell-depleted T cells, or PBMCs came the material, which was cDNA or gDNA.

This CDR3 has 13 amino acids. Deletions cut 4 bases from V and 5 bases from J, with 12 bases between. Per germline, CDR1 SGHTS and CDR2 YDEGEE. In the authors' workflow: Amplification of reference gene primers provided the estimated nucleated cell counts. The repertoire was sequenced with immunoSEQ multiplex PCR; TCRdb's copy has only in-frame clones and lacks some. D and trimming were read from the DNA, whereas the V and J calls and clone size are those reported in that table. The sample yields about 62,000 clones, more than 75% seen once. The chain employs TRBV5-8 and TRBJ1-2; no firm D call. Sequencing was carried out using peripheral blood. This receptor was identified in a woman aged 55-75 years with acute or convalescent COVID-19. CDR3 loop: CASSRPGIYGYTF. CDR3 DNA: TGTGCCAGCAGCAGACCCGGGATTTATGGCTACACCTTC.